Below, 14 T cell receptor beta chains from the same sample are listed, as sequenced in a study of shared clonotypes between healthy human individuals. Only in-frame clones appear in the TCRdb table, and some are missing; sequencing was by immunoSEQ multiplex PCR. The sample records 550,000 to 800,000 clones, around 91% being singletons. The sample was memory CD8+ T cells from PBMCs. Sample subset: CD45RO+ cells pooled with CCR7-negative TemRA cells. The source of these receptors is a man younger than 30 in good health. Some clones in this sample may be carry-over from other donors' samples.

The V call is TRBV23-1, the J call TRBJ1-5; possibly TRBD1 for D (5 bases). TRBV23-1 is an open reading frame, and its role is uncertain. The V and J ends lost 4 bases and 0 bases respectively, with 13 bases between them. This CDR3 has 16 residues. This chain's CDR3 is CASSLSDNPSNQPQHF. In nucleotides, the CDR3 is TGCGCCAGCAGTCTATCGGACAATCCTAGCAATCAGCCCCAGCATTTT.

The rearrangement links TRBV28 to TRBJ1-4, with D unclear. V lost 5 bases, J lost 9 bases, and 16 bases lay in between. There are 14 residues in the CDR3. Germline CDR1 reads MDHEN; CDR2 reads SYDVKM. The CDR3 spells CASSPAWTDKKLFF. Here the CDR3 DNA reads TGTGCCAGCAGTCCGGCCTGGACGGATAAAAAACTGTTTTTT.

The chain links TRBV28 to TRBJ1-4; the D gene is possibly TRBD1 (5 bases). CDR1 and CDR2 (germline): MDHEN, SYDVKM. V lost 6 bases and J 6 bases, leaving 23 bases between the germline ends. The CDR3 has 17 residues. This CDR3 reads CASSLPPWGPADEKLFF. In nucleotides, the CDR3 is TGTGCCAGCAGCCTACCCCCTTGGGGCCCAGCAGATGAAAAACTGTTTTTT.

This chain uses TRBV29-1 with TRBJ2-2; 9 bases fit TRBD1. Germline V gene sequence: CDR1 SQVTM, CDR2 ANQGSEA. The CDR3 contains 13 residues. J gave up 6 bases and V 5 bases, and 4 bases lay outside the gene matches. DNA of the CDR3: TGCAGCGTTCGGGACAGGGATCCCGGGGAGCTGTTTTTT. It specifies CSVRDRDPGELFF.

The CDR3 nucleotides are TGTGCCAGCAGCTTACGACGAGACGAGCAGTACTTC. Residues: CASSLRRDEQYF. This chain links TRBV7-8 with TRBJ2-7; no definite D call. Trimming stripped 2 bases from V and 5 bases from J, with 7 bases between. From germline, CDR1 is SGHVS and CDR2 FQNEAQ. The CDR3 runs 12 residues.

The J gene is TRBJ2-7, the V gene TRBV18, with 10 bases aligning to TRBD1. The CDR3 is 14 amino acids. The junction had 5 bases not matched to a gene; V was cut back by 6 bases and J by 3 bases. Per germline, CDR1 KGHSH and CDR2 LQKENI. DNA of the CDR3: TGTGCCAGCTCGCCGGGACAGGGGTTCTACGAGCAGTACTTC. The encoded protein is CASSPGQGFYEQYF.

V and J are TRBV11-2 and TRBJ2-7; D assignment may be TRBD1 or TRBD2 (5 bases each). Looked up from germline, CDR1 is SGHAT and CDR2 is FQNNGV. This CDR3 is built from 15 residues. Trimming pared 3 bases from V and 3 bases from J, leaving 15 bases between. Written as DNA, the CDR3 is TGTGCCAGCAGCTTGGGGCTAGCCCGCATCTACGAGCAGTACTTC. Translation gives CASSLGLARIYEQYF.

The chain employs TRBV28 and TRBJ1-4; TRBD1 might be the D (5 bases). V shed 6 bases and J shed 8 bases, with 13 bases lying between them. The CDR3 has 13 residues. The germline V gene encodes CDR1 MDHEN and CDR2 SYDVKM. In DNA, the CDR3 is TGTGCCAGCAGCCTCGGGACTGGAGAAAAACTGTTTTTT. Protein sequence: CASSLGTGEKLFF. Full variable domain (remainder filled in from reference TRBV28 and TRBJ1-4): DVKVTQSSRYLVKRTGEKVFLECVQDMDHENMFWYRQDPGLGLRLIYFSYDVKMKEKGDIPEGYSVSREKKERFSLILESASTNQTSMYLCASSLGTGEKLFFGSGTQLSVL.

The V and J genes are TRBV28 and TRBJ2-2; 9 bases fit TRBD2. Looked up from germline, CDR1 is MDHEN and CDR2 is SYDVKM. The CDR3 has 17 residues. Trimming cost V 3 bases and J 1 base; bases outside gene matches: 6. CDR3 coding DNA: TGTGCCAGCAGTTTGAGGGTAGCGGGAGTGAACACCGGGGAGCTGTTTTTT. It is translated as CASSLRVAGVNTGELFF.

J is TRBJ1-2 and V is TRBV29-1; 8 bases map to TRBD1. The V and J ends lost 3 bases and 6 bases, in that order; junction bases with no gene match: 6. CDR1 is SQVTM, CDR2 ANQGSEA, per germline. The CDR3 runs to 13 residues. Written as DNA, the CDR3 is TGCAGCGTTGACGGACAGGGAAGAAATGGCTACACCTTC. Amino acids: CSVDGQGRNGYTF.

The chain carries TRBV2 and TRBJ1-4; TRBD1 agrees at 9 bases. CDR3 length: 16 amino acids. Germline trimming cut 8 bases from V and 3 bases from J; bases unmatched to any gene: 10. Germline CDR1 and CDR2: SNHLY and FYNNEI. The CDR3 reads CASRGTGFGPNEKLFF. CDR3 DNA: TGTGCCAGCCGCGGGACAGGGTTTGGCCCTAATGAAAAACTGTTTTTT.

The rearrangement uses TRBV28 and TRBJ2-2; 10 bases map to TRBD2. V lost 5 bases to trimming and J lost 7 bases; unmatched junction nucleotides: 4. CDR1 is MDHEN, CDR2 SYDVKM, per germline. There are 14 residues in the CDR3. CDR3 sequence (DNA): TGTGCCAGCAGTACGGGACTAGCGAGCGGGGAGCTGTTTTTT. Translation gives CASSTGLASGELFF.

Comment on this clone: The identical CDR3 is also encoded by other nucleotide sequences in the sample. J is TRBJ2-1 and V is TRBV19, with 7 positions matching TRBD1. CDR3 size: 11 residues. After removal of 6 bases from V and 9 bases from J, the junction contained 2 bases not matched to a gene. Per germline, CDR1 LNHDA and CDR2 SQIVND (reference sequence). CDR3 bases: TGTGCCAGTAGCCCAGGGGGTGAGCAGTTCTTC. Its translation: CASSPGGEQFF.

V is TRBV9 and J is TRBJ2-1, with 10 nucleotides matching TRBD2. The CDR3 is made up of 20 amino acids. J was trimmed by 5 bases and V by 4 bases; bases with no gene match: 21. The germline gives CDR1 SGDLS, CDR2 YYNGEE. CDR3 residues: CASSPWGTSGTRPLHNEQFF. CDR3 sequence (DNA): TGTGCCAGCAGCCCATGGGGAACTAGCGGGACCCGGCCTCTACACAATGAGCAGTTCTTC.